The 24 T cell receptor beta chains in this list originate from one sample, sequenced in a study of multiple sclerosis patients with progressive multifocal leukoencephalopathy. Time point given: before natalizumab initiation. Clones were read by immunoSEQ multiplex PCR, and TCRdb kept only the in-frame ones, dropping some. The table has more than 30,000 clones, 80% to 95% seen once; the top ten hold 1.5% to 2.5%. Specimen: PBMCs. These receptors came from a man aged 30 to 39 with multiple sclerosis.

V and J are TRBV6-5 and TRBJ2-7, with a tentative D call TRBD1 (6 bases). The germline gives CDR1 MNHEY, CDR2 SVGAGI. V was shortened by 2 bases and J by 3 bases, with 11 bases between the two germline ends. This CDR3 comprises 14 residues. This CDR3 reads CASSYGRGHYEQYF. The CDR3 DNA reads as TGTGCCAGCAGTTACGGAAGGGGACACTACGAGCAGTACTTC.

The V and J genes are TRBV4-3 and TRBJ2-5; tentatively, D is TRBD2 (5 bases). Trimming cost V 4 bases and J 4 bases, with 10 bases left between them. From germline, CDR1 is LGHNA and CDR2 YSLEER. The CDR3 loop spans 13 amino acids. The CDR3 sequence is CASSPRTRETQYF. CDR3 in DNA: TGCGCCAGCAGCCCCCGGACTCGAGAGACCCAGTACTTC.

This clone was seen just once. Other nucleotide sequences in the sample specify the same CDR3. The chain recombines TRBV6-5 with TRBJ2-1; no firm D call. Germline assignment: CDR1 MNHEY and CDR2 SVGAGI. V dropped 3 bases and J dropped 8 bases, with 17 bases sitting between them. The CDR3 covers 15 residues. CDR3 loop: CASSYRYTGAHEQFF. DNA for the CDR3: TGTGCCAGCAGTTATCGTTACACGGGCGCCCATGAGCAGTTCTTC.

This chain connects TRBV10-2 to TRBJ1-2; D is unclear. The CDR3 contains 13 residues. Germline lookup yields CDR1 WSHSY and CDR2 SAAADI. Trimming took off 4 bases at V and 5 bases at J, with 11 bases between the two ends. The CDR3 sequence: CASSASGGYGYTF. The CDR3 DNA is TGCGCCAGCAGTGCCTCGGGTGGATATGGCTACACCTTC.

As regards this clone: One junction end disagrees with the germline gene, perhaps due to a read error. In the same sample, other DNA sequences code for this CDR3. This chain links TRBV18 with TRBJ1-5; D remains ambiguous. Germline V gives CDR1 KGHSH, CDR2 LQKENI. The CDR3 extends over 13 amino acids. CDR3 loop: CASSLAGDQPQHF. CDR3 bases: TGTGCCAGCTCCCTCGCCGGAGATCAGCCCCAGCACTTT.

This sequence joins TRBV19 and TRBJ1-1; tentative D call: TRBD1 (5 bases). The CDR3 contains 14 residues. Between the trimmed V and J ends, which lost 7 bases and 1 base, there was a span of 13 bases. The germline V gene has CDR1 LNHDA and CDR2 SQIVND (reference sequence). CDR3 nucleotides: TGTGCCAGTAAGGTTCGGACACCGAACACTGAAGCTTTCTTT. Translating it yields CASKVRTPNTEAFF.

This sequence joins TRBV29-1 and TRBJ2-2; the match to TRBD1 covers 7 bases. This CDR3 is 14 amino acids long. Germline V gene lookup returns CDR1 SQVTM and CDR2 ANQGSEA. V shed 4 bases and J 6 bases; nucleotides not matched to a gene: 8. The CDR3 nucleotides are TGCAGCGTTGTAGGGCAGGGGGTTGCCGGGGAGCTGTTTTTT. The encoded protein is CSVVGQGVAGELFF.

V usage is TRBV15 and J usage is TRBJ2-5, with unresolved D. V lost 8 bases, J lost 5 bases, and 9 bases lay in between. The CDR3 runs 11 residues. In germline, CDR1 is LNHNV, CDR2 YYDKDF (reference sequence). The CDR3 sequence: CATGPRETQYF. DNA for the CDR3: TGTGCCACCGGTCCGCGGGAGACCCAGTACTTC.

The V and J genes are TRBV2 and TRBJ2-1; 7 bases line up with TRBD2. Losses at the gene ends were 5 bases for V and 0 bases for J; bases not matched to a gene: 4. The CDR3 covers 15 residues. The germline V gene encodes CDR1 SNHLY and CDR2 FYNNEI. CDR3 protein: CASSSSGSSYNEQFF. The CDR3 nucleotides read TGTGCCAGCAGTTCTAGCGGCAGCTCCTACAATGAGCAGTTCTTC. Complete variable domain (other parts from reference TRBV2 and TRBJ2-1): EPEVTQTPSHQVTQMGQEVILRCVPISNHLYFYWYRQILGQKVEFLVSFYNNEISEKSEIFDDQFSVERPDGSNFTLKIRSTKLEDSAMYFCASSSSGSSYNEQFFGPGTRLTVL.

The CDR3 region is CASSQTGELAYEQYF. The DNA of the CDR3 is TGCGCCAGCAGCCAGACAGGGGAGCTTGCCTACGAGCAGTACTTC. The V call is TRBV5-1, the J call TRBJ2-7; 8 positions match TRBD1. The CDR3 is 15 amino acids. Germline CDR1 reads SGHRS; CDR2 reads YFSETQ. V lost 4 bases and J lost 2; bases outside the gene matches: 8.

This clone was recorded a few times. The V gene is TRBV7-2, the J gene TRBJ2-7; perhaps D is TRBD1 or TRBD2 (5 bases each). Germline V CDR1 and CDR2: SGHTA, FQGNSA. Trimming took off 5 bases at V and 3 bases at J, with 11 bases between the two ends. This CDR3 comprises 13 residues. CDR3 nucleotides: TGTGCCAGCAGCCCGGGGACCATCTACGAGCAGTACTTC. It specifies CASSPGTIYEQYF.

This sequence joins TRBV7-3 and TRBJ2-1, with 7 bases that match TRBD1. Germline CDR1 reads SGHTA; CDR2 reads FQGTGA. The length of the CDR3 is 15 residues. J lost 0 bases, V lost 2 bases, and 1 base had no gene match. In nucleotides, the CDR3 is TGTGCCAGCAGCTTACGGGACAGCTCCTACAATGAGCAGTTCTTC. Translating gives CASSLRDSSYNEQFF.

This chain links TRBV7-9 with TRBJ1-4; D is ambiguous. Germline V gene data show CDR1 as SEHNR and CDR2 as FQNEAQ (reference sequence). Trimming stripped 0 bases from V and 3 bases from J, with 8 bases between. CDR3 length equals 15 residues. The CDR3 DNA reads TGTGCCAGCAGCTTAGCGATCGGAGCTAATGAAAAACTGTTTTTT. Encoded protein: CASSLAIGANEKLFF.

The chain couples TRBV5-1 to TRBJ1-2; 8 positions match TRBD1. The junction had 4 bases not matched to a gene; V was cut back by 4 bases and J by 2 bases. The germline gives CDR1 SGHRS, CDR2 YFSETQ. This CDR3 spans 14 amino acids. The CDR3 sequence is CASSPDRVNYGYTF. In DNA, the CDR3 is TGCGCCAGCAGCCCGGACAGGGTAAACTATGGCTACACCTTC.

The genes are TRBV5-1 and TRBJ2-7, with TRBD1 matching 8 bases. The ends lost 5 bases at V and 2 bases at J; junction bases unmatched: 3. The CDR3 is made up of 13 amino acids. Per germline, CDR1 SGHRS and CDR2 YFSETQ. This chain's CDR3 is CASRGTGAYEQYF. The CDR3, as DNA: TGCGCCAGCAGGGGGACAGGAGCCTACGAGCAGTACTTC.

Comments on this clone: This same CDR3 is encoded by further DNA sequences in the sample. The V and J genes are TRBV4-3 and TRBJ2-5, with D possibly being TRBD2 (5 bases). The V end lost 0 bases, the J end lost 5 bases, and 13 bases lay between the germline ends. The CDR3 sequence is 15 residues long. Germline CDR1 LGHNA, CDR2 YSLEER. As DNA, the CDR3 is TGCGCCAGCAGCCAAGATATGAGCGGTCGGGAGACCCAGTACTTC. Translation: CASSQDMSGRETQYF.

The genes are TRBV15 and TRBJ2-1; 9 bases match TRBD1. V was clipped by 0 bases and J by 15 bases; unmatched bases: 12. This CDR3 region has 15 residues. The germline V gene has CDR1 LNHNV and CDR2 YYDKDF (reference sequence). The chain's CDR3 is CATSRERGTGQGWFF. CDR3 in DNA: TGTGCCACCAGCAGAGAGAGAGGAACAGGACAGGGGTGGTTCTTC.

The chain joins TRBV5-6 to TRBJ2-4, with D possibly being TRBD2 (6 bases). Germline values: CDR1 SGHDT, CDR2 YYEEEE. The CDR3 contains 17 residues. Trimming stripped 0 bases from V and 0 bases from J, with 13 bases between. The CDR3 region is CASSLEGSGLAKNIQYF. The CDR3 DNA reads as TGTGCCAGCAGCTTGGAAGGTAGCGGCCTAGCCAAAAACATTCAGTACTTC. The whole variable domain, filled in from reference TRBV5-6 and TRBJ2-4, reads DAGVTQSPTHLIKTRGQQVTLRCSPKSGHDTVSWYQQALGQGPQFIFQYYEEEERQRGNFPDRFSGHQFPNYSSELNVNALLLGDSALYLCASSLEGSGLAKNIQYFGAGTRLSVL.

The chain's CDR3 is CASSSHIPNYGYTF. In nucleotides, the CDR3 is TGTGCCAGCAGCTCGCACATTCCTAACTATGGCTACACCTTC. The chain is built from TRBV7-9 and TRBJ1-2; D is unresolved. Germline V gene data show CDR1 as SEHNR and CDR2 as FQNEAQ (reference sequence). V lost 4 bases to trimming and J lost 0 bases, with 9 bases between them. The CDR3 has 14 amino acids. The whole variable domain, remainder taken from reference TRBV7-9 and TRBJ1-2, is DTGVSQNPRHKITKRGQNVTFRCDPISEHNRLYWYRQTLGQGPEFLTYFQNEAQLEKSRLLSDRFSAERPKGSFSTLEIQRTEQGDSAMYLCASSSHIPNYGYTFGSGTRLTVV.

This clone was observed once. The chain carries TRBV27 and TRBJ1-2; D gene unclear. The CDR3 sequence is 13 residues long. Germline lookup yields CDR1 MNHEY and CDR2 SMNVEV (reference sequence). V was shortened by 0 bases and J by 8 bases, with 10 bases between the two germline ends. The CDR3 sequence is CASSLSGNGGYTF. The CDR3 bases are TGTGCCAGCAGTTTATCCGGAAATGGCGGCTACACCTTC.

DNA of the CDR3: TGTGCCAGTAGTTTCCGGACTAGCATAAAGAATGAGCAGTTCTTC. Protein product: CASSFRTSIKNEQFF. The chain links TRBV19 to TRBJ2-1; 8 nucleotides line up with TRBD2. The germline gives CDR1 LNHDA, CDR2 SQIVND (reference sequence). The CDR3 is made up of 15 amino acids. The trim removed 5 bases at V and 7 bases at J, leaving 10 bases unmatched.

This clone was observed once. The chain joins TRBV6-6 to TRBJ2-3, with D tentatively TRBD1 or TRBD2 (6 bases each). The germline CDR1 and CDR2 sequences are MNHNY and SVGAGI (reference sequence). V was clipped by 2 bases and J by 2 bases, with 8 bases between them. The CDR3 is 14 residues long. Written as DNA, the CDR3 is TGTGCCAGCAGTTACGGGGGGCTCACAGATACGCAGTATTTT. It translates to CASSYGGLTDTQYF.

This rearrangement joins TRBV14 to TRBJ1-3; no reliable D call. Per germline, CDR1 SGHDN and CDR2 FVKESK. Trimming shortened V by 5 bases and J by 8 bases, and 10 bases separated the two germline ends. There are 12 residues in the CDR3. DNA for the CDR3: TGTGCCAGCAGCACAACAAGGGACACCATATATTTT. This gives the protein CASSTTRDTIYF.

This clone appeared once. The chain is built from TRBV7-2 and TRBJ2-7; no reliable D call. This CDR3 region has 14 residues. Trimming pared 2 bases from V and 6 bases from J, leaving 14 bases between. CDR1 SGHTA and CDR2 FQGNSA come from the germline V gene. CDR3 loop: CASSLLRRTGEQYF. CDR3 nucleotides: TGTGCCAGCAGCTTACTTCGACGTACGGGCGAGCAGTACTTC.